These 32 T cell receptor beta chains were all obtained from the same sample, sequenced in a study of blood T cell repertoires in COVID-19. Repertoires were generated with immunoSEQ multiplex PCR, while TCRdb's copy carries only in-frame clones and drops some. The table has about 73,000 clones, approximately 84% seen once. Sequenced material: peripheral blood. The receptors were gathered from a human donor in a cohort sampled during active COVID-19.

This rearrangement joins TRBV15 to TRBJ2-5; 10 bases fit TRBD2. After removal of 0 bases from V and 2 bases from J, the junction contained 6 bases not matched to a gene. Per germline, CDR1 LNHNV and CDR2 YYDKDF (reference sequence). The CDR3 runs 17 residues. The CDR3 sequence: CATSREGSGGWQETQYF. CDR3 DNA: TGTGCCACCAGCAGAGAGGGTAGCGGGGGGTGGCAAGAGACCCAGTACTTC.

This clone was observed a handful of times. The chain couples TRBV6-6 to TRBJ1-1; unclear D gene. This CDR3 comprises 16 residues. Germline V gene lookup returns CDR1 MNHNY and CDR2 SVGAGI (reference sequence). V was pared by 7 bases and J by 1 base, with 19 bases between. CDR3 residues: CASNLRGQFSNTEAFF. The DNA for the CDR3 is TGTGCCAGCAACCTACGAGGGCAGTTTTCGAACACTGAAGCTTTCTTT.

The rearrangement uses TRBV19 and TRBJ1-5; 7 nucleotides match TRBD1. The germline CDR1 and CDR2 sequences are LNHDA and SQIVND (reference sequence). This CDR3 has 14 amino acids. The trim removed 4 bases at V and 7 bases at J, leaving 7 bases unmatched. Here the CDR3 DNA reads TGTGCCAGTAGTACCACACGACAGGGCCAGCCCCAGCATTTT. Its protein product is CASSTTRQGQPQHF.

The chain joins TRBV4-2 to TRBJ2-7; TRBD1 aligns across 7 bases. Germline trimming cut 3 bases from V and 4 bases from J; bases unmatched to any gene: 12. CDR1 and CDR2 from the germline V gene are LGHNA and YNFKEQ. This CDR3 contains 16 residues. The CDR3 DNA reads TGTGCCAGCAGCCAGGGAACCGGGACAGTTGCTTACGAGCAGTACTTC. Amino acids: CASSQGTGTVAYEQYF.

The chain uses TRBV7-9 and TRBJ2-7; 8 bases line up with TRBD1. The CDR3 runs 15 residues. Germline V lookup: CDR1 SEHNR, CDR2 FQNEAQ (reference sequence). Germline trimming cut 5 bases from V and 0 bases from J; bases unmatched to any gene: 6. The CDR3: CASSTGQAPSYEQYF. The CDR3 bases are TGTGCCAGCAGCACGGGACAGGCCCCCTCCTACGAGCAGTACTTC.

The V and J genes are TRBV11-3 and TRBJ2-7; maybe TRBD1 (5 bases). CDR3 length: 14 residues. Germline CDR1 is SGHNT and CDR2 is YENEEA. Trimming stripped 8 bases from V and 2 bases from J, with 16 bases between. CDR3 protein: CASARTGSTYEQYF. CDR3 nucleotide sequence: TGTGCCAGCGCCCGTACAGGCTCAACCTACGAGCAGTACTTC.

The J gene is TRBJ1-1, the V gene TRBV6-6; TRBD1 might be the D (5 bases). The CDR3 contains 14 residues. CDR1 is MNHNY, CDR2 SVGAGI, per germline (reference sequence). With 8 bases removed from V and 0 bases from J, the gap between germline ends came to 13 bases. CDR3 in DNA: TGTGCCAGCGCCTGGAGGGACTTGAACACTGAAGCTTTCTTT. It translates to CASAWRDLNTEAFF.

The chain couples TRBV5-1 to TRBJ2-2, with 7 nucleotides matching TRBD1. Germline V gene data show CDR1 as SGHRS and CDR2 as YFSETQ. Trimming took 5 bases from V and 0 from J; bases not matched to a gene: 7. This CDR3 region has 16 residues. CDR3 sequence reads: CASRQGQSTNTGELFF. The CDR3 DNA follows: TGCGCCAGCAGACAGGGACAGTCTACGAACACCGGGGAGCTGTTTTTT. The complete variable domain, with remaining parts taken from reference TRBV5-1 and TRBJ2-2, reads KAGVTQTPRYLIKTRGQQVTLSCSPISGHRSVSWYQQTPGQGLQFLFEYFSETQRNKGNFPGRFSGRQFSNSRSEMNVSTLELGDSALYLCASRQGQSTNTGELFFGEGSRLTVL.

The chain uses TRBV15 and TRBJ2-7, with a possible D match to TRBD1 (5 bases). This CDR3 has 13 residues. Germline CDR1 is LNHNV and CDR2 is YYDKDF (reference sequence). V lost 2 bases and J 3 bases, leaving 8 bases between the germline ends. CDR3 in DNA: TGTGCCACCAGCAGACAGGGAAACTACGAGCAGTACTTC. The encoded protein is CATSRQGNYEQYF.

The CDR3 sequence is CASSPSRDLAGELFF. The CDR3 coding sequence is TGTGCCAGCAGCCCGTCCCGGGACTTGGCCGGGGAGCTGTTTTTT. The chain has TRBV7-8 and TRBJ2-2; D possibly corresponds to TRBD2 (6 bases). Germline values: CDR1 SGHVS, CDR2 FQNEAQ. V was shortened by 5 bases and J by 6 bases, with 16 bases between the two germline ends. The length of the CDR3 is 15 residues.

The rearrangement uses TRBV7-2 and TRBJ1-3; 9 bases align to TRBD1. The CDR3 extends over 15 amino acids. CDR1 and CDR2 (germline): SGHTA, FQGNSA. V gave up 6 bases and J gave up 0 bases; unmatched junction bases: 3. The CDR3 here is CASSTGGASGNTIYF. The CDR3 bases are TGTGCCAGCAGTACAGGGGGCGCCTCTGGAAACACCATATATTTT. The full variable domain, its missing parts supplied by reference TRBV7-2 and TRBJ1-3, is GAGVSQSPSNKVTEKGKDVELRCDPISGHTALYWYRQSLGQGLEFLIYFQGNSAPDKSGLPSDRFSAERTGGSVSTLTIQRTQQEDSAVYLCASSTGGASGNTIYFGEGSWLTVV.

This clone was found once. CDR3 loop: CASSGGGYTEAFF. CDR3 in DNA: TGTGCCAGCAGCGGAGGAGGTTACACTGAAGCTTTCTTT. V and J are TRBV9 and TRBJ1-1; unclear D gene. V lost 3 bases and J 3 bases, leaving 9 bases between the germline ends. In germline, CDR1 is SGDLS, CDR2 YYNGEE. This CDR3 spans 13 amino acids.

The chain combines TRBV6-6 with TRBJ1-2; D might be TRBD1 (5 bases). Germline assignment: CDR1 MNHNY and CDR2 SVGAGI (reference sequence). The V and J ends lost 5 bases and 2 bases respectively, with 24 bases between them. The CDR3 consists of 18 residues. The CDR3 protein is CASSPGAGRRPWNYGYTF. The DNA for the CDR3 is TGTGCCAGCAGTCCTGGCGCGGGACGTAGGCCTTGGAACTATGGCTACACCTTC.

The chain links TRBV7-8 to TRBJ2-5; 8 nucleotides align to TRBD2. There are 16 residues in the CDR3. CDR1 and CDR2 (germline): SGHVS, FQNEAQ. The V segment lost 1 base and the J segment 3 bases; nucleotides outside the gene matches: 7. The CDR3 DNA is TGTGCCAGCAGCTTAGTCTTCAGCGGGGGAAAAGAGACCCAGTACTTC. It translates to CASSLVFSGGKETQYF. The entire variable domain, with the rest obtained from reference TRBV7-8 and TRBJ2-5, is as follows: GAGVSQSPRYKVAKRGQDVALRCDPISGHVSLFWYQQALGQGPEFLTYFQNEAQLDKSGLPSDRFFAERPEGSVSTLKIQRTQQEDSAVYLCASSLVFSGGKETQYFGPGTRLLVL.

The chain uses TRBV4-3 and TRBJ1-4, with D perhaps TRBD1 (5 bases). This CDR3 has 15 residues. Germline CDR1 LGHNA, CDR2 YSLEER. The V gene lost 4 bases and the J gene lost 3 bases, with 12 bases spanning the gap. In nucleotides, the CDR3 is TGCGCCAGCAGCCGAACAGGACACGCTAATGAAAAACTGTTTTTT. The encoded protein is CASSRTGHANEKLFF.

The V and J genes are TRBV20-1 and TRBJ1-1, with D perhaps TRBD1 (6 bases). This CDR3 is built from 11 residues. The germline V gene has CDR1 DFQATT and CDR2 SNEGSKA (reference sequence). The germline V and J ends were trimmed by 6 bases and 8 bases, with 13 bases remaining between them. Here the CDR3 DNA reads TGCAGTGCGAACGGACAGAGGGAAGCTTTCTTT. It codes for CSANGQREAFF.

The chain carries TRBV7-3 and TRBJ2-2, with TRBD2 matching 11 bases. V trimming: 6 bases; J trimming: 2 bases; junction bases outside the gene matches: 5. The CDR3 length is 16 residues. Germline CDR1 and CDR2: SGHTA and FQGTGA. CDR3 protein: CASRSSGGLNTGELFF. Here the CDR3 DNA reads TGTGCCAGCAGATCTAGCGGGGGGCTCAACACCGGGGAGCTGTTTTTT.

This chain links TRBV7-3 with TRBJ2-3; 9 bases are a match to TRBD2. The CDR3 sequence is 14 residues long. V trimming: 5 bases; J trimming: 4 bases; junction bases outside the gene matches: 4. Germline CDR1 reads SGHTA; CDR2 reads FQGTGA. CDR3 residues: CASSNGLAPDTQYF. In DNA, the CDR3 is TGTGCCAGCAGCAACGGACTAGCGCCAGATACGCAGTATTTT.

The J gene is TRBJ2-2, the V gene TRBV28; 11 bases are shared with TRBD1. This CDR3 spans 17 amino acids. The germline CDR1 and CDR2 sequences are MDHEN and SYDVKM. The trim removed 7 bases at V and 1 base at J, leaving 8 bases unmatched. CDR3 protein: CASKRTGGVGNTGELFF. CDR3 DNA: TGTGCCAGCAAAAGGACAGGGGGCGTTGGGAACACCGGGGAGCTGTTTTTT.

In DNA, the CDR3 is TGCGCCAGCAGTGGTGGAGGGGGCGCGTTAGACACTGAAGCTTTCTTT. As protein: CASSGGGGALDTEAFF. The rearrangement joins TRBV10-2 to TRBJ1-1; 7 bases agree with TRBD1. V shed 4 bases, J shed 3 bases, and the junction held 11 bases outside the gene matches. This CDR3 is built from 16 residues. From germline, CDR1 is WSHSY and CDR2 SAAADI.

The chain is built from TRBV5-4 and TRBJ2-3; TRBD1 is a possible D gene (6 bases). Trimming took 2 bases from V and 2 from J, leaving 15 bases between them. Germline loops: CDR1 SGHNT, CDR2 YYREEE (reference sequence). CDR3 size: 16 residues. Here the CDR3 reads CASSLRLTGTTDTQYF. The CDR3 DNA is TGTGCCAGCAGCTTACGATTGACAGGTACCACAGATACGCAGTATTTT.

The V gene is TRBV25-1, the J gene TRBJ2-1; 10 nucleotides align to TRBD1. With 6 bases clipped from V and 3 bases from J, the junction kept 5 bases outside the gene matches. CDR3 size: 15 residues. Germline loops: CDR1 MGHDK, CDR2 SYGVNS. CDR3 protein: CASRQTGGGYNEQFF. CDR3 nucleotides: TGTGCCAGCAGGCAGACAGGGGGCGGCTACAATGAGCAGTTCTTC.

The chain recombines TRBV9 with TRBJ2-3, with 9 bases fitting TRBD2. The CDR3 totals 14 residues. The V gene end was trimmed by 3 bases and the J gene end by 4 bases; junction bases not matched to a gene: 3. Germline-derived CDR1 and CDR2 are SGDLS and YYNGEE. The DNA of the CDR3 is TGTGCCAGCAGCGAGCGGGGGGTCGCAGATACGCAGTATTTT. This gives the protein CASSERGVADTQYF. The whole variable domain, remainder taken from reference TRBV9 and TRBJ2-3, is DSGVTQTPKHLITATGQRVTLRCSPRSGDLSVYWYQQSLDQGLQFLIQYYNGEERAKGNILERFSAQQFPDLHSELNLSSLELGDSALYFCASSERGVADTQYFGPGTRLTVL.

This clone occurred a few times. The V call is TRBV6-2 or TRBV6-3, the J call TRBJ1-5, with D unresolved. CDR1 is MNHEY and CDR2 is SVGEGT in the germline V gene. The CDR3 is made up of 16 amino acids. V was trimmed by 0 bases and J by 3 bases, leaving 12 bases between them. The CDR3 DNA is TGTGCCAGCAGTTACTCGATGGAGGGAGCCAATCAGCCCCAGCATTTT. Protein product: CASSYSMEGANQPQHF.

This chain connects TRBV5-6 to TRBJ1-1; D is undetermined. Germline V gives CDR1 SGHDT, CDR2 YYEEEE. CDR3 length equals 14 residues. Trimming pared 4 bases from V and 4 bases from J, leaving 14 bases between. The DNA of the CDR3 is TGTGCCAGCAGCCCAATCCAGGCAGGCACTGAAGCTTTCTTT. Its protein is CASSPIQAGTEAFF.

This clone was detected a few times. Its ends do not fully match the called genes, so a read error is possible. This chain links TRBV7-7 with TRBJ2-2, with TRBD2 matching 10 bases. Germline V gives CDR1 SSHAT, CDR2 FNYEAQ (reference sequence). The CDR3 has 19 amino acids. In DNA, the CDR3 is TGTGCTAGCAGCTTAGGGGGAGCTAGCGGGGGACCGAACACCGGGGAGCTGTTTTTT. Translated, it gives CASSLGGASGGPNTGELFF.

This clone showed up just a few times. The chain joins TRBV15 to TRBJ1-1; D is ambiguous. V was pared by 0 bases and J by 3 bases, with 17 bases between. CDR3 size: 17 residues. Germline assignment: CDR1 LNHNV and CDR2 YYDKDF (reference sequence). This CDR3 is CATSRDTPAWEDTEAFF. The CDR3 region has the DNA TGTGCCACCAGCAGAGATACCCCTGCGTGGGAGGACACTGAAGCTTTCTTT.

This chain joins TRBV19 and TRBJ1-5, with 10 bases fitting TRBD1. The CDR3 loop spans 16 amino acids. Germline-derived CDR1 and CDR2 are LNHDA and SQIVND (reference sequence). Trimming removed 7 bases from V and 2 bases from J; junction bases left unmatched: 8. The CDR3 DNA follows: TGTGCCAGTACTCCCGTGGGGACAGGGGGCAATCAGCCCCAGCATTTT. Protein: CASTPVGTGGNQPQHF. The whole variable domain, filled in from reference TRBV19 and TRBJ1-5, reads DGGITQSPKYLFRKEGQNVTLSCEQNLNHDAMYWYRQDPGQGLRLIYYSQIVNDFQKGDIAEGYSVSREKKESFPLTVTSAQKNPTAFYLCASTPVGTGGNQPQHFGDGTRLSIL.

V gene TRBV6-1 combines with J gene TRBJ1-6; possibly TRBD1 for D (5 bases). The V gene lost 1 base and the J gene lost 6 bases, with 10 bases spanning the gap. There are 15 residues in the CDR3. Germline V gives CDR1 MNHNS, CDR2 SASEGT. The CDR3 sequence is CASSEGLGANSPLHF. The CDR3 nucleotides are TGTGCCAGCAGTGAAGGCCTAGGGGCTAATTCACCCCTCCACTTT.

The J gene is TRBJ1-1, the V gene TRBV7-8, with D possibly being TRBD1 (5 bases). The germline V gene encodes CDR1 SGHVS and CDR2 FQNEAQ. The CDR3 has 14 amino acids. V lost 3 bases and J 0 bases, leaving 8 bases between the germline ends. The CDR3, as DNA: TGTGCCAGCAGCTTCTCGGGGGTGAACACTGAAGCTTTCTTT. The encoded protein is CASSFSGVNTEAFF.

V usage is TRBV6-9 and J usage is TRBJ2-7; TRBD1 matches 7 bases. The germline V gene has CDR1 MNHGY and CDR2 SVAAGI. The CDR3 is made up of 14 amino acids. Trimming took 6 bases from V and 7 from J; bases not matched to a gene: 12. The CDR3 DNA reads TGTGCCAGCAGCCCTGACAGGGTGGCGCGAGAGCAGTACTTC. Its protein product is CASSPDRVAREQYF.

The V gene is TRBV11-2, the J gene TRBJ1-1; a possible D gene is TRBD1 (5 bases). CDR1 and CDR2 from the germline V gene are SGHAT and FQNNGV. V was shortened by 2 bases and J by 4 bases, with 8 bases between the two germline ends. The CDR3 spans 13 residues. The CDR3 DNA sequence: TGTGCCAGCAGCTTATCAGGGTTCACTGAAGCTTTCTTT. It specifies CASSLSGFTEAFF.